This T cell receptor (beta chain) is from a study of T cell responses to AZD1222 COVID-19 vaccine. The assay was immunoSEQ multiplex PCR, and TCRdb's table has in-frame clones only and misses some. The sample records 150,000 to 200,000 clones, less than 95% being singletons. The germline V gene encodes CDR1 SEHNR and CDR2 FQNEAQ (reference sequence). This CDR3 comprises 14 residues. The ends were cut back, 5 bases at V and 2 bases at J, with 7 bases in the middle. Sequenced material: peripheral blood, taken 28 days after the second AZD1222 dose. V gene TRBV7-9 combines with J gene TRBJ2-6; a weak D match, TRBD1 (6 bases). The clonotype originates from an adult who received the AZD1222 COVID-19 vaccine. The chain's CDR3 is CASSEGAGANVLTF. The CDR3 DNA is TGTGCCAGCAGCGAGGGGGCTGGGGCCAACGTCCTGACTTTC.